This TCR beta chain was sequenced in a study of T-cell reconstitution after alpha-beta-depleted transplantation in children. The CDR3 runs to 14 residues. Germline V lookup: CDR1 SGHRS, CDR2 YFSETQ. This clonotype was found many times. One junction end disagrees with the germline gene, perhaps due to a read error. The authors prepared the TCRbeta library with unique molecular identifiers. TCRdb fed the PCR reads into MiXCR, producing one record per CDR3 protein. The sample carries about 72,000 distinct CDR3 sequences, around 6.6% recorded once. The rearrangement uses TRBV5-1 and TRBJ2-7, with TRBD2 as a possible D gene (6 bases). The sample was PBMCs from the stem cell graft donor, taken from the stem cell graft. The clonotype was recovered from a human donor who donated a stem cell graft to a child with acute lymphoblastic leukemia. CDR3 in DNA: TGCGCCAGCAGCTGGGACTCTCCTCTCTACGAACAGTACTTC. Residues: CASSWDSPLYEQYF.